Shown below are 8 T cell receptor beta chains from a single sample sequenced in a study of cytomegalovirus exposure and HLA in healthy donors. PCR amplification relied on 60 Vbeta primers (plus 13 Jbeta primers). Profiling relied on immunoSEQ multiplex PCR, and the TCRdb table lists in-frame clones only, not all of them. The sample includes 150,000 to 200,000 clones, 84% of them seen just once. The specimen was PBMCs. The receptors were sampled from a boy younger than 18 in good health and CMV-seronegative.

The V call is TRBV6-5, the J call TRBJ1-2; 8 bases agree with TRBD1. Germline CDR1 is MNHEY and CDR2 is SVGAGI. J gave up 5 bases and V 6 bases, and 11 bases lay outside the gene matches. The CDR3 is made up of 15 amino acids. As DNA, the CDR3 is TGTGCCAGCAGCCGTCTTCAGGGGGCGCGGTATGGCTACACCTTC. Its translation is CASSRLQGARYGYTF.

The chain links TRBV7-9 to TRBJ2-4, with D perhaps matching TRBD1 (5 bases). The CDR3 length is 12 residues. The V end lost 2 bases, the J end lost 8 bases, and 7 bases lay between the germline ends. CDR1 and CDR2 from the germline V gene are SEHNR and FQNEAQ (reference sequence). In DNA, the CDR3 is TGTGCCAGCAGCTTAAAGGGGTACATTCAGTACTTC. This translates into CASSLKGYIQYF.

The V gene is TRBV5-4, the J gene TRBJ2-7, with 12 nucleotides matching TRBD2. Unmatched junction bases numbered 4, after V lost 3 bases and J lost 3 bases. The CDR3 has 15 amino acids. CDR1 is SGHNT and CDR2 is YYREEE in the germline V gene (reference sequence). The CDR3 sequence is CASSYASGRGYEQYF. In nucleotides, the CDR3 is TGTGCCAGCAGCTACGCTAGCGGGAGGGGCTACGAGCAGTACTTC.

The rearrangement uses TRBV6-4 and TRBJ1-1; weak D call: TRBD1 (5 bases). This CDR3 is built from 14 residues. V was trimmed by 3 bases and J by 4 bases, leaving 12 bases between them. CDR1 and CDR2 from the germline V gene are MRHNA and SNTAGT. Here the CDR3 DNA reads TGTGCCAGCAGTGAGCGGGGCTGGGGCACTGAAGCTTTCTTT. Its protein is CASSERGWGTEAFF.

The V and J genes are TRBV11-2 and TRBJ1-5, with D tentatively TRBD1 (6 bases). Germline V gene lookup returns CDR1 SGHAT and CDR2 FQNNGV. The V gene lost 1 base and the J gene lost 6 bases, with 10 bases spanning the gap. The CDR3 sequence is 14 residues long. The CDR3 protein is CASSLAGERQPQHF. DNA of the CDR3: TGTGCCAGCAGCTTAGCAGGGGAGCGTCAGCCCCAGCATTTT.

This clone was seen a single time. The chain recombines TRBV4-1 with TRBJ1-5, with D uncertain. Germline CDR1 MGHRA, CDR2 YSYEKL. This CDR3 has 14 amino acids. Trimming took 4 bases from V and 7 from J, leaving 14 bases between them. The CDR3 region has the DNA TGCGCCAGCAGCCGACTCTCCACGGAGCAGCCCCAGCATTTT. It yields the protein CASSRLSTEQPQHF.

The V gene is TRBV6-4, the J gene TRBJ2-1; 8 bases are shared with TRBD2. Trimming took 5 bases from V and 1 from J; bases not matched to a gene: 1. The germline V gene has CDR1 MRHNA and CDR2 SNTAGT. The CDR3 length is 14 residues. The CDR3 DNA is TGTGCCAGCAGTCCTAGCGGGTCCTACAATGAGCAGTTCTTC. Residues: CASSPSGSYNEQFF.

This clone was observed a few times. The chain is built from TRBV5-6 and TRBJ2-3; TRBD2 might be the D (6 bases). Germline V gene sequence: CDR1 SGHDT, CDR2 YYEEEE. The CDR3 is 17 amino acids. V dropped 2 bases and J dropped 3 bases, with 19 bases sitting between them. Written as DNA, the CDR3 is TGTGCCAGCAGCTTCGGGCTAGCGCTAATGGGAACAGATACGCAGTATTTT. This translates into CASSFGLALMGTDTQYF.